These 25 T cell receptor beta chains were all obtained from the same sample, sequenced in a study of blood T cells in healthy people across ages. Alongside a J-beta primer mix, a sample-barcoded 5' primer served in a second PCR lasting about 7 to 11 cycles. From the 5' RACE reads, TCRdb called clonotypes with MiXCR, one entry per CDR3 protein. The repertoire consists of approximately 1,000,000 distinct CDR3 sequences, with around two fifths occurring once and the leading ten covering 13%. Sequenced material: blood. All receptors come from a young man in good health.

V and J are TRBV29-1 and TRBJ2-3; unclear D gene. This CDR3 has 13 amino acids. Trimming stripped 4 bases from V and 2 bases from J, with 10 bases between. Germline-derived CDR1 and CDR2 are SQVTM and ANQGSEA. This chain's CDR3 is CSVAPILTDTQYF. CDR3 nucleotides: TGCAGCGTTGCCCCCATCCTCACAGATACGCAGTATTTT.

This chain joins TRBV20-1 and TRBJ2-1; D not resolved. The V gene lost 6 bases and the J gene lost 1 base, with 10 bases spanning the gap. The CDR3 has 13 amino acids. The germline gives CDR1 DFQATT, CDR2 SNEGSKA (reference sequence). In nucleotides, the CDR3 is TGCAGTGCGGCGGTGGCATCCTACAATGAGCAGTTCTTC. It is translated as CSAAVASYNEQFF.

About this clonotype itself: Being one base from a much bigger clone, this may be a read error. The J gene is TRBJ2-5, the V gene TRBV14, with 8 bases fitting TRBD1. In germline, CDR1 is SGHDN, CDR2 FVKESK. The length of the CDR3 is 14 residues. The CDR3 sequence is CAGSQQTGDEEQYF. The CDR3, as DNA: TGTGCCGGCAGCCAACAGACAGGGGACGAGGAGCAGTACTTC.

The chain links TRBV7-2 to TRBJ1-4, with D maybe TRBD1 (6 bases). Trimming stripped 5 bases from V and 4 bases from J, with 14 bases between. The CDR3 loop spans 15 amino acids. From germline, CDR1 is SGHTA and CDR2 FQGNSA. CDR3 in amino acids: CASSRNRVDNEKLFF. Here the CDR3 DNA reads TGTGCCAGCAGCCGGAACAGGGTAGATAATGAAAAACTGTTTTTT. Together with reference TRBV7-2 and TRBJ1-4, the CDR3 gives the full variable domain: GAGVSQSPSNKVTEKGKDVELRCDPISGHTALYWYRQSLGQGLEFLIYFQGNSAPDKSGLPSDRFSAERTGGSVSTLTIQRTQQEDSAVYLCASSRNRVDNEKLFFGSGTQLSVL.

V gene TRBV18 combines with J gene TRBJ1-1, with D perhaps TRBD1 (5 bases). Trimming removed 4 bases at V and 0 bases at J, with 12 bases between. The germline V gene has CDR1 KGHSH and CDR2 LQKENI. CDR3 length equals 15 residues. CDR3 residues: CASSLSPGLNTEAFF. For the CDR3, the DNA is TGTGCCAGCTCACTATCCCCGGGGCTGAACACTGAAGCTTTCTTT.

The CDR3 coding sequence is TGTGCCAGCAATGGACAGGCGCCTGAAGCTTTCTTT. This sequence encodes CASNGQAPEAFF. The rearrangement joins TRBV6-2 or TRBV6-3 to TRBJ1-1; 7 bases match TRBD1. With 7 bases clipped from V and 6 bases from J, the junction kept 5 bases outside the gene matches. The CDR3 runs 12 residues. In germline, CDR1 is MNHEY, CDR2 SVGEGT.

This clonotype was found many times. V gene TRBV7-2 combines with J gene TRBJ2-3; possibly TRBD2 for D (5 bases). Trimming removed 3 bases from V and 0 bases from J, with 7 bases in between. This CDR3 region has 14 residues. Germline V gene data show CDR1 as SGHTA and CDR2 as FQGNSA. As DNA, the CDR3 is TGTGCCAGCAGCTTCGCGGGTAGCACAGATACGCAGTATTTT. This gives the protein CASSFAGSTDTQYF.

This clonotype was counted at least ten times. The chain recombines TRBV11-2 with TRBJ1-2, with 8 bases lining up with TRBD1. V lost 7 bases and J lost 5; bases outside the gene matches: 9. The CDR3 length is 14 residues. CDR1 and CDR2 from the germline V gene are SGHAT and FQNNGV. The DNA for the CDR3 is TGTGCCAGCATTATATGGACAGGGCCATATGGCTACACCTTC. Protein sequence: CASIIWTGPYGYTF.

This clonotype was counted only a few times. V usage is TRBV19 and J usage is TRBJ1-1, with D uncertain. The length of the CDR3 is 13 residues. The V gene lost 3 bases and the J gene lost 1 base, with 6 bases spanning the gap. Looked up from germline, CDR1 is LNHDA and CDR2 is SQIVND (reference sequence). The CDR3 DNA reads TGTGCCAGTAGTATTTGGGGGAACACTGAAGCTTTCTTT. Translated: CASSIWGNTEAFF.

The rearrangement links TRBV29-1 to TRBJ1-1; D gene ambiguous. Per germline, CDR1 SQVTM and CDR2 ANQGSEA. V lost 4 bases and J lost 4, with 16 bases in between. The CDR3 runs 14 residues. CDR3 DNA sequence: TGCAGCGTTGTGGAGCCAAGGGTTGGCACTGAAGCTTTCTTT. It translates to CSVVEPRVGTEAFF.

The CDR3 loop reads CASSTRDRGTDQPQHF. The CDR3 DNA reads TGTGCCAGCAGTACACGGGACAGGGGAACGGATCAGCCCCAGCATTTT. The rearrangement joins TRBV12-3 or TRBV12-4 to TRBJ1-5; the match to TRBD1 covers 10 bases. Unmatched junction bases numbered 9, after V lost 5 bases and J lost 5 bases. CDR3 size: 16 residues.

This clonotype was seen at least ten times. DNA for the CDR3: TGCAGCGTTGACTACGGGACAGGAGGCTACACCTTC. Its translation: CSVDYGTGGYTF. The chain recombines TRBV29-1 with TRBJ1-2; TRBD1 matches at 8 bases. J gave up 8 bases and V 3 bases, and 5 bases lay outside the gene matches. The CDR3 extends over 12 amino acids. The V gene's germline CDR1 is SQVTM and CDR2 ANQGSEA.

This clonotype was detected a few times. The genes are TRBV10-3 and TRBJ1-2; the D gene is possibly TRBD1 (5 bases). The CDR3 has 12 amino acids. Trimming stripped 8 bases from V and 4 bases from J, with 11 bases between. Germline CDR1 ENHRY, CDR2 SYGVKD. The CDR3 here is CAIGDGVYGYTF. CDR3 nucleotide sequence: TGTGCCATCGGGGACGGGGTCTATGGCTACACCTTC.

There are a few counts of this clonotype. The CDR3 region has the DNA TGTGCCAGCAGAGAGATCGGGGACAGAGCCAAAAACATTCAGTACTTC. Translated: CASREIGDRAKNIQYF. This chain joins TRBV6-6 and TRBJ2-4, with 7 bases identical to TRBD1. CDR3 length equals 16 residues. V lost 6 bases to trimming and J lost 0 bases; unmatched junction nucleotides: 8. Germline lookup yields CDR1 MNHNY and CDR2 SVGAGI (reference sequence).

This clonotype was recorded a few times. This sequence joins TRBV29-1 and TRBJ1-4; 7 nucleotides line up with TRBD1. V shed 7 bases, J shed 5 bases, and the junction held 7 bases outside the gene matches. CDR1 SQVTM and CDR2 ANQGSEA come from the germline V gene. The CDR3 runs 13 residues. The CDR3 here is CSGGDSQNEKLFF. CDR3 DNA sequence: TGCAGCGGAGGGGACAGCCAAAATGAAAAACTGTTTTTT.

The chain joins TRBV4-2 to TRBJ2-1; a possible D gene is TRBD2 (5 bases). Looked up from germline, CDR1 is LGHNA and CDR2 is YNFKEQ. V gave up 0 bases and J gave up 4 bases, with 16 bases separating them. CDR3 length equals 17 residues. CDR3: CASSQDGETAVYNEQFF. DNA for the CDR3: TGTGCCAGCAGCCAAGATGGGGAGACGGCAGTTTACAATGAGCAGTTCTTC.

The chain combines TRBV7-2 with TRBJ1-1, with D maybe TRBD1 (5 bases). The CDR3 sequence is 12 residues long. Trimming took off 5 bases at V and 6 bases at J, with 10 bases between the two ends. CDR1 SGHTA and CDR2 FQGNSA come from the germline V gene. The CDR3 region is CASSMGVPEAFF. Here the CDR3 DNA reads TGTGCCAGCAGCATGGGGGTTCCTGAAGCTTTCTTT.

Concerning this clonotype: Sequence at one end of the junction differs from germline and may be a read error. The rearrangement joins TRBV19 to TRBJ2-7; 12 bases are a match to TRBD1. The CDR3 is made up of 15 amino acids. Germline loops: CDR1 LNHDA, CDR2 SQIVND (reference sequence). The CDR3 loop reads CVSSPGTGGDYEQYF. The CDR3 bases are TGTGTCAGTAGTCCCGGGACAGGGGGCGATTACGAGCAGTACTTC.

This clonotype has a handful of counts. The gene calls are TRBV4-3 and TRBJ2-1; TRBD2 is a possible D gene (6 bases). The CDR3 extends over 17 amino acids. CDR1 is LGHNA and CDR2 is YSLEER in the germline V gene. V gave up 3 bases and J gave up 0 bases, with 15 bases separating them. This CDR3 reads CASSQLLSSASYNEQFF. CDR3 nucleotide sequence: TGCGCCAGCAGCCAGCTCCTCTCTAGCGCCTCCTACAATGAGCAGTTCTTC.

The V gene is TRBV4-2, the J gene TRBJ2-1; D is tentatively TRBD1 or TRBD2 (5 bases each). The J call may be incorrect, as the DNA end agrees better with TRBJ2-7. From germline, CDR1 is LGHNA and CDR2 YNFKEQ. The CDR3 contains 14 residues. This CDR3 reads CASSYKGTGNEQYF. CDR3 DNA: TGTGCCAGCAGCTATAAGGGGACCGGCAATGAGCAGTACTTC.

The rearrangement uses TRBV3-1 and TRBJ2-7, with 10 bases lining up with TRBD1. The closer fit of TRBJ2-5 to the DNA end suggests the J call may be wrong. Germline V gene lookup returns CDR1 LGHDT and CDR2 YNNKEL (reference sequence). The CDR3 is 15 amino acids. Here the CDR3 DNA reads TGTGCCAGCAGCCCCGGGACAGGGGTTGGAGAGACCCAGTACTTC. It specifies CASSPGTGVGETQYF.

The chain uses TRBV20-1 and TRBJ1-2; TRBD1 agrees at 8 bases. There are 14 residues in the CDR3. V shed 0 bases and J 4 bases; nucleotides not matched to a gene: 4. In germline, CDR1 is DFQATT, CDR2 SNEGSKA (reference sequence). The CDR3 DNA reads TGCAGTGCTAGAGATGGGGGGACAGGCTATGGCTACACCTTC. Translating it yields CSARDGGTGYGYTF.

This clonotype has a single count. J is TRBJ1-2 and V is TRBV12-5, with D unresolved. V was pared by 2 bases and J by 6 bases, with 10 bases between. The CDR3 covers 13 residues. The germline V gene encodes CDR1 LGHNT and CDR2 FRNRAP. The CDR3 here is CASGLTHSHGYTF. The CDR3 DNA sequence: TGTGCTAGTGGTTTGACCCATTCCCATGGCTACACCTTC.

The chain carries TRBV9 and TRBJ1-4, with D unclear. CDR3 size: 16 residues. Germline lookup yields CDR1 SGDLS and CDR2 YYNGEE. V lost 0 bases and J lost 0, with 9 bases in between. The CDR3 coding sequence is TGTGCCAGCAGCGTAGGGGTCGGGACAACTAATGAAAAACTGTTTTTT. This encodes CASSVGVGTTNEKLFF.

The rearrangement joins TRBV7-9 to TRBJ1-1; 8 bases are a match to TRBD1. Germline CDR1 SEHNR, CDR2 FQNEAQ (reference sequence). The J segment lost 4 bases and the V segment lost 5 bases, leaving 6 bases of the junction unmatched. The CDR3 has 14 amino acids. The CDR3 protein is CASSIQGVGTEAFF. In DNA form, the CDR3 reads TGTGCCAGCAGCATACAGGGGGTGGGCACTGAAGCTTTCTTT. The variable domain in full, completed from reference TRBV7-9 and TRBJ1-1, reads DTGVSQNPRHKITKRGQNVTFRCDPISEHNRLYWYRQTLGQGPEFLTYFQNEAQLEKSRLLSDRFSAERPKGSFSTLEIQRTEQGDSAMYLCASSIQGVGTEAFFGQGTRLTVV.